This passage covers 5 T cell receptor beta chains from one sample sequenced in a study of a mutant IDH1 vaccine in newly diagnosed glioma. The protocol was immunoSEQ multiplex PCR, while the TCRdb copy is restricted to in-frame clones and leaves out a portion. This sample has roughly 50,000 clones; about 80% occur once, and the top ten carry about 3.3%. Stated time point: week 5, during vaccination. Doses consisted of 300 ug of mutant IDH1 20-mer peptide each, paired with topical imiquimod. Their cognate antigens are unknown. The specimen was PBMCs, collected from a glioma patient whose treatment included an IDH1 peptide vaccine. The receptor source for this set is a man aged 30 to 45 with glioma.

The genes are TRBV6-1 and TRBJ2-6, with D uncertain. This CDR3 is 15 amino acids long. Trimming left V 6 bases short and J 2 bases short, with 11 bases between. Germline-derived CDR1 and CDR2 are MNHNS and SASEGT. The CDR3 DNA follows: TGTGCCAGCAGGGACGATCCGGCTGGGGCCAACGTCCTGACTTTC. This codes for CASRDDPAGANVLTF.

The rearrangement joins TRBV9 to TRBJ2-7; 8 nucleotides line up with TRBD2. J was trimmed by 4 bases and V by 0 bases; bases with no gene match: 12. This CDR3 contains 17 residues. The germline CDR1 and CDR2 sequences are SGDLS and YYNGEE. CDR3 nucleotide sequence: TGTGCCAGCAGCGTAGGAAGGTCGATTAGCGGGGAATACGAGCAGTACTTC. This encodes CASSVGRSISGEYEQYF.

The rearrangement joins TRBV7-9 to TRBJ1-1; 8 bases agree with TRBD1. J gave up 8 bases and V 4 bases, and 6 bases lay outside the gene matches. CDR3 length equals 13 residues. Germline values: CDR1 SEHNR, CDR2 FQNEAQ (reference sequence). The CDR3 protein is CASSSTRDREAFF. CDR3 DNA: TGTGCCAGCAGCTCCACTAGGGACAGGGAAGCTTTCTTT. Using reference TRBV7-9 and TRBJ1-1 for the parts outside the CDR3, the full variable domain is DTGVSQNPRHKITKRGQNVTFRCDPISEHNRLYWYRQTLGQGPEFLTYFQNEAQLEKSRLLSDRFSAERPKGSFSTLEIQRTEQGDSAMYLCASSSTRDREAFFGQGTRLTVV.

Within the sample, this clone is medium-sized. The CDR3 region has the DNA TGCGCCAGCAGGAACGACAGGCAAGCCCTCCACTTT. It specifies CASRNDRQALHF. The chain combines TRBV5-1 with TRBJ1-6, with D possibly matching TRBD1 (6 bases). Germline-derived CDR1 and CDR2 are SGHRS and YFSETQ. The CDR3 loop spans 12 amino acids. Trimming took off 5 bases at V and 14 bases at J, with 14 bases between the two ends.

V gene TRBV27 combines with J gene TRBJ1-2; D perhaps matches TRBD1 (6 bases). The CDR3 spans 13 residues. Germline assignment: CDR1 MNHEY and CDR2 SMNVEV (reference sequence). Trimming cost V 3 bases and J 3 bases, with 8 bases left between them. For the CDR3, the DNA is TGTGCCAGCAGTTTTCAGGGGTACTATGGCTACACCTTC. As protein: CASSFQGYYGYTF.